This T cell receptor beta chain was obtained from a study of CXCR3-negative and CXCR3-positive naive CD8 T cells. Germline loops: CDR1 SNHLY, CDR2 FYNNEI. This CDR3 spans 12 amino acids. The libraries of TRB cDNA were constructed through 5' RACE using UMI labels. TCRdb reanalyzed the 5' RACE reads, giving one entry per CDR3 protein sequence and no DNA. The sample table sets out about 45,000 distinct CDR3 sequences. In triplicate, each CD8+ T cell subset was sorted at some 300,000 cells per replicate. Study observations and caveats: PBMCs showed partially decreased CXCR3 expression after cryopreservation, and most assays used fresh PBMCs. The study found comparably high diversity in both naive subsets and much lower diversity in memory CD8+ cells. Because surface CD5 did not distinguish the naive subsets, TCR strength was inferred from TRB CDR3 properties.

Points on this clonotype: Its antigen remains unknown.

The origin of this receptor is a human donor in good health. Some clones in this sample may be carry-over from other donors' samples. The chain combines TRBV2 with TRBJ2-7; absent DNA, TCRdb's TRBD1 call cannot be checked. Sample: memory CD8+ T cells from blood. CDR3 protein: CASRGTGETQYF.